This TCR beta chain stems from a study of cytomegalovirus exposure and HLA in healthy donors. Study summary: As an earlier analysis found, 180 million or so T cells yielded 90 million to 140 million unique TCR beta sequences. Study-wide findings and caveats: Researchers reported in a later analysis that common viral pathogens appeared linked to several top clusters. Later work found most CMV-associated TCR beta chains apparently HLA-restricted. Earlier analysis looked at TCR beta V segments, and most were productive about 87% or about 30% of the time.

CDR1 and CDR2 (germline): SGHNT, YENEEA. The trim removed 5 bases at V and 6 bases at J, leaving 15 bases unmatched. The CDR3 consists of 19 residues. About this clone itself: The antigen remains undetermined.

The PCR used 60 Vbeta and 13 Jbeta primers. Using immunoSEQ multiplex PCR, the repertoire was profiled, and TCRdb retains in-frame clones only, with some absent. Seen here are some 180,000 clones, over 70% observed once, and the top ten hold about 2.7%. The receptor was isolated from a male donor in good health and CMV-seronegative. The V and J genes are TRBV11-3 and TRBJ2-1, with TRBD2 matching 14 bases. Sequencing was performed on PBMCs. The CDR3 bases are TGTGCCAGCAGCCCGGGCGGGGGACTAGCGGGAGAGTGGGTCAATGAGCAGTTCTTC. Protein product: CASSPGGGLAGEWVNEQFF. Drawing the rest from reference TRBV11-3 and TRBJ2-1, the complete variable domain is EAGVVQSPRYKIIEKKQPVAFWCNPISGHNTLYWYLQNLGQGPELLIRYENEEAVDDSQLPKDRFSAERLKGVDSTLKIQPAELGDSAVYLCASSPGGGLAGEWVNEQFFGPGTRLTVL.